The T cell receptor beta chain under discussion was sequenced for a study of patients and donors after allogeneic stem cell transplantation. TCRdb re-called the RT-PCR reads with MiXCR, one entry per CDR3 protein. The sample holds about 410,000 distinct CDR3 sequences, roughly 17% seen once. This CDR3 has 14 amino acids. V lost 2 bases and J lost 4; bases outside the gene matches: 2. Germline-derived CDR1 and CDR2 are LGHNA and YNFKEQ. The sequence derives from a human donor who was either an allogeneic HSCT recipient or a stem cell or donor lymphocyte infusion donor (not recorded which). It is not recorded whose cells these are; they may come from a transplant donor. Sequencing was performed on blood, either unsorted or a sorted T cell fraction (not recorded which). This rearrangement joins TRBV4-2 to TRBJ1-2, with TRBD1 matching over 9 bases. Here the CDR3 reads CASSQSTGGYGYTF. The CDR3 nucleotides are TGTGCCAGCAGCCAATCGACAGGGGGCTATGGCTACACCTTC.